This T cell receptor beta chain was sequenced in a study of blood T cell repertoires in COVID-19. Study-wide background: Some COVID-19 samples were acute and others convalescent; all came from the United States, Italy and Spain. Sample material is recorded as cDNA or gDNA derived from T cells, B-cell-depleted T cells, or PBMCs.

Between the trimmed V and J ends, which lost 2 bases and 0 bases, there was a span of 8 bases. The CDR3 contains 15 residues. From germline, CDR1 is LNHDA and CDR2 SQIVND (reference sequence). Here immunoSEQ multiplex PCR was the method, and the copy in TCRdb shows in-frame clones only, minus some. The repertoire holds 180,000 or so clones, with around 87% as singletons. This clonotype was obtained from a man aged 35 to 55 with active or convalescent COVID-19. The rearrangement joins TRBV19 to TRBJ1-3, with D perhaps TRBD1 (5 bases). Source material: peripheral blood. The CDR3 region is CASSIQGHSGNTIYF. The CDR3 region has the DNA TGTGCCAGTAGTATACAGGGCCACTCTGGAAACACCATATATTTT.